This entry lists 14 T cell receptor beta chains sequenced from one sample in a study of immune cell composition in non-small cell lung cancer. Profiling relied on immunoSEQ multiplex PCR, and the TCRdb table lists in-frame clones only, not all of them. The sample includes 4,500 to 6,500 clones, over 65% seen only once; the top ten take around a tenth. The sequenced sample was lung tumor tissue. Receptors originate from a human donor with non-small cell lung cancer.

In this sample, this clone is large. This sequence joins TRBV10-1 and TRBJ1-3; no clear D gene. This CDR3 is 12 amino acids long. Germline V gene lookup returns CDR1 WNHNN and CDR2 SYGVQD (reference sequence). The ends were cut back, 3 bases at V and 4 bases at J, with 4 bases in the middle. DNA for the CDR3: TGCGCCAGCAGTGACATGGGAAACACCATATATTTT. Translating gives CASSDMGNTIYF.

This clone turned up a few times. The V and J genes are TRBV4-1 and TRBJ1-2, with TRBD1 as a possible D gene (5 bases). V shed 0 bases and J shed 3 bases, with 11 bases lying between them. Germline loops: CDR1 MGHRA, CDR2 YSYEKL. This CDR3 contains 15 residues. The CDR3 DNA follows: TGCGCCAGCAGCCAAGATGGGGCAGCTCACTATGGCTACACCTTC. Its translation: CASSQDGAAHYGYTF.

This sequence joins TRBV5-1 and TRBJ1-2; D gene unclear. The CDR3 extends over 13 amino acids. From germline, CDR1 is SGHRS and CDR2 YFSETQ. V gave up 1 base and J gave up 6 bases, with 10 bases separating them. DNA for the CDR3: TGCGCCAGCAGCTTGCTGGTATCGGATGGCTACACCTTC. This gives the protein CASSLLVSDGYTF.

The chain carries TRBV10-3 and TRBJ1-3; TRBD1 matches 9 bases. CDR3 length: 13 residues. V gave up 9 bases and J gave up 4 bases; unmatched junction bases: 4. Germline loops: CDR1 ENHRY, CDR2 SYGVKD. The DNA for the CDR3 is TGTGCCATGCGACAGGGGGAAGGAAACACCATATATTTT. It translates to CAMRQGEGNTIYF.

This clone was seen only a few times. The V and J genes are TRBV14 and TRBJ1-1, with 7 bases identical to TRBD1. After removal of 3 bases from V and 6 bases from J, the junction contained 7 bases not matched to a gene. Germline CDR1 SGHDN, CDR2 FVKESK. The CDR3 contains 14 residues. CDR3 in amino acids: CASSQIGTASEAFF. CDR3 coding DNA: TGTGCCAGCAGCCAGATCGGGACAGCTTCTGAAGCTTTCTTT. The full variable domain, in which reference TRBV14 and TRBJ1-1 provide the parts outside the CDR3, is EAGVTQFPSHSVIEKGQTVTLRCDPISGHDNLYWYRRVMGKEIKFLLHFVKESKQDESGMPNNRFLAERTGGTYSTLKVQPAELEDSGVYFCASSQIGTASEAFFGQGTRLTVV.

The chain couples TRBV27 to TRBJ1-1; D not certain. CDR1 is MNHEY and CDR2 is SMNVEV in the germline V gene (reference sequence). Trimming removed 10 bases at V and 4 bases at J, with 16 bases between. The CDR3 has 13 amino acids. Here the CDR3 reads CATGKRAGTEAFF. In DNA, the CDR3 is TGTGCCACCGGAAAGAGAGCGGGCACTGAAGCTTTCTTT.

This clone was detected only once. The chain has TRBV7-2 and TRBJ2-2, with TRBD2 identical over 14 bases. CDR1 SGHTA and CDR2 FQGNSA come from the germline V gene. With V trimmed by 1 base and J by 6 bases, 10 bases remained unmatched. The CDR3 totals 19 residues. CDR3: CASSLVVGLAGVRAGELFF. The CDR3, as DNA: TGTGCCAGCAGCTTAGTTGTGGGACTAGCGGGAGTCAGGGCCGGGGAGCTGTTTTTT.

This sequence joins TRBV2 and TRBJ2-2; D possibly corresponds to TRBD2 (6 bases). The CDR3 runs to 17 residues. The germline V gene has CDR1 SNHLY and CDR2 FYNNEI. Trimming took 3 bases from V and 1 from J, leaving 15 bases between them. CDR3 region: CASSESSGFGNTGELFF. The CDR3 DNA reads TGTGCCAGCAGTGAGTCAAGCGGGTTCGGGAACACCGGGGAGCTGTTTTTT.

This clone appeared a few times. This chain links TRBV7-8 with TRBJ2-7; no definite D call. This CDR3 has 16 residues. Germline CDR1 and CDR2: SGHVS and FQNEAQ. Trimming cost V 0 bases and J 2 bases, with 14 bases left between them. CDR3 in DNA: TGTGCCAGCAGCTTAGCGCGGCCCACCGTCCCCTACGAGCAGTACTTC. It encodes CASSLARPTVPYEQYF.

The J gene is TRBJ2-7, the V gene TRBV4-1; D may be TRBD2 (6 bases). The germline V gene has CDR1 MGHRA and CDR2 YSYEKL. This CDR3 is built from 16 residues. V lost 1 base and J lost 0, with 13 bases in between. CDR3 sequence: CASSQGEAGYSYEQYF. The CDR3 DNA is TGCGCCAGCAGCCAAGGGGAGGCGGGGTACTCCTACGAGCAGTACTTC.

V is TRBV5-1 and J is TRBJ2-1; 9 bases map to TRBD2. The CDR3 runs to 18 residues. The junction had 13 bases not matched to a gene; V was cut back by 4 bases and J by 2 bases. Germline CDR1 is SGHRS and CDR2 is YFSETQ. The CDR3 nucleotides read TGCGCCAGCAGCCCGGGGACTAGCTCGGGGTTAACCTACAATGAGCAGTTCTTC. Protein: CASSPGTSSGLTYNEQFF.

J is TRBJ1-6 and V is TRBV10-3; D not certain. CDR3 size: 12 residues. Germline V gene data show CDR1 as ENHRY and CDR2 as SYGVKD. Trimming removed 2 bases at V and 7 bases at J, with 3 bases between. The CDR3 DNA reads as TGTGCCATCAGTGAGCCGAATTCACCCCTCCACTTT. As protein: CAISEPNSPLHF.

The genes are TRBV6-6 and TRBJ1-1, with a weak D call TRBD1 (5 bases). The ends were cut back, 6 bases at V and 7 bases at J, with 12 bases in the middle. The CDR3 loop spans 12 amino acids. Per the germline V gene, CDR1 is MNHNY and CDR2 is SVGAGI (reference sequence). The CDR3 DNA is TGTGCCAGCAGCCCCGACAGTGATGAAGCTTTCTTT. Translating it yields CASSPDSDEAFF.

V gene TRBV28 combines with J gene TRBJ2-7; D may be TRBD2 (7 bases). The CDR3 is made up of 15 amino acids. Germline assignment: CDR1 MDHEN and CDR2 SYDVKM. The ends were cut back, 0 bases at V and 6 bases at J, with 15 bases in the middle. The CDR3 protein is CASSLWGRGGLEQYF. DNA of the CDR3: TGTGCCAGCAGTTTATGGGGGAGGGGGGGGCTCGAGCAGTACTTC.